This is a list of T cell receptor beta chains from one sample in a study of T cells after yellow fever vaccination. TCRdb used MiXCR to reprocess the 5' RACE reads, holding one entry per CDR3 protein. The repertoire consists of hundreds of thousands of distinct CDR3 sequences, with roughly 13% occurring once and the leading ten covering more than 13%. The sequenced sample was PBMCs, obtained on the day of the yellow fever booster vaccination. The source of these receptors is a man in his thirties or forties who received the YFV17D yellow fever vaccine. Each CDR3 is given with its conserved first and last residue. The order of the fields is CDR3 length, V gene, J gene, D gene, clone size, CDR3 DNA, CDR3 protein. D genes are given only for firm matches. For some rows the clone size is stated as once, few or many, or as a class when expanded; others skip it.

length: 15; V: TRBV7-9; J: TRBJ2-7; D: TRBD2; size: -; DNA: TGTGCCAGCAGCGCCGCCGGGGGGTCTATAAGCGAGCAGTACTTC; CDR3: CASSAAGGSISEQYF
length: 19; V: TRBV28; J: TRBJ2-1; D: TRBD2; size: -; DNA: TGTGCCAGCATAGGTAGGGGGCGCGTAAGGACTAGCGGGACCAATGAGCAGTTCTTC; CDR3: CASIGRGRVRTSGTNEQFF
length: 15; V: TRBV5-1; J: TRBJ2-1; D: -; size: -; DNA: TGCGCCAGCCGCTTGGTCTCCCCCTTTTACAATGAGCAGTTCTTC; CDR3: CASRLVSPFYNEQFF
length: 20; V: TRBV11-2; J: TRBJ2-1; D: TRBD2; size: -; DNA: TGTGCCAGCAGCTTATTTCCGACTAGCGGGCGGCGGGCTATACATAATGAGCAGTTCTTC; CDR3: CASSLFPTSGRRAIHNEQFF
length: 14; V: TRBV10-3; J: TRBJ1-6; D: -; size: -; DNA: TGTGCCATCAGTGCTGGGACACCAAATTCACCCCTCCACTTT; CDR3: CAISAGTPNSPLHF
length: 14; V: TRBV21-1; J: TRBJ2-7; D: -; size: few; DNA: TGTGCCAGCAGCGGACAGGGGGACCACTACGAGCAGTACTTC; CDR3: CASSGQGDHYEQYF
length: 15; V: TRBV9; J: TRBJ2-1; D: -; size: few; DNA: TGTGCCAGCAGCGCCCCCGGACTCCCCTACAATGAGCAGTTCTTC; CDR3: CASSAPGLPYNEQFF
length: 13; V: TRBV20-1; J: TRBJ2-1; D: -; size: many; DNA: TGCAGTGCTTCGCCCCGTTCAGCTGGTGAGCAGTTCTTC; CDR3: CSASPRSAGEQFF
length: 12; V: TRBV3-1; J: TRBJ2-7; D: -; size: few; DNA: TGTGCCAGCAGCCAAGTCTTCTACGAGCAGTACTTC; CDR3: CASSQVFYEQYF
length: 16; V: TRBV7-2; J: TRBJ2-4; D: TRBD2; size: few; DNA: TGTGCCAGCAGCTTAACAAGCGGGAGGGCCTCAGACATTCAGTACTTC; CDR3: CASSLTSGRASDIQYF
length: 14; V: TRBV13; J: TRBJ2-7; D: TRBD2; size: -; DNA: TGTGCCAGCAGCTTAAGCGGGAGGGCCTCCGAGCAGTACTTC; CDR3: CASSLSGRASEQYF
length: 14; V: TRBV3-1; J: TRBJ2-7; D: TRBD2; size: -; DNA: TGTGCCAGCACCAAGGGACTAGCGGGAGTCGAGCAGTACTTC; CDR3: CASTKGLAGVEQYF
length: 16; V: TRBV19; J: TRBJ2-1; D: -; size: few; DNA: TGTGCCAGTAGGGTGGGTCTTTTCGGCCTCAGCAATGAGCAGTTCTTC; CDR3: CASRVGLFGLSNEQFF
length: 15; V: TRBV5-1; J: TRBJ1-1; D: -; size: few; DNA: TGCGCCAGCAGCTTGGGATGGGAGAGGGCCACTGAAGCTTTCTTT; CDR3: CASSLGWERATEAFF
length: 14; V: TRBV14; J: TRBJ2-3; D: -; size: -; DNA: TGTGCCAGCAGCCCATTAAGTGAGATAGATACGCAGTATTTT; CDR3: CASSPLSEIDTQYF
length: 16; V: TRBV15; J: TRBJ1-1; D: TRBD1; size: -; DNA: TGTGCCACCAGCAGAGCTCCGGGACAGGGGTCCACTGAAGCTTTCTTT; CDR3: CATSRAPGQGSTEAFF
length: 15; V: TRBV5-1; J: TRBJ2-2; D: TRBD2; size: few; DNA: TGCGCCAGCAGCTTACTAGCGGGGTACACCGGGGAGCTGTTTTTT; CDR3: CASSLLAGYTGELFF
length: 16; V: TRBV5-6; J: TRBJ2-1; D: -; size: -; DNA: TGTGCCAGCAGCTTGGCCAGTAGCGGCCGATACAATGAGCAGTTCTTC; CDR3: CASSLASSGRYNEQFF
length: 11; V: TRBV5-4; J: TRBJ2-1; D: -; size: -; DNA: TGTGCCGGAGGCGGGGTCGATGAGCAGTTCTTC; CDR3: CAGGGVDEQFF
length: 17; V: TRBV7-8; J: TRBJ2-1; D: -; size: -; DNA: TGTGCCAGCAGCTCTCGGGGTTTGGACCACTCCTACAATGAGCAGTTCTTC; CDR3: CASSSRGLDHSYNEQFF
length: 18; V: TRBV5-1; J: TRBJ2-1; D: -; size: -; DNA: TGCGCCAGCAGCTCGTCCCAGGCTTCCCTCCGTTCCTACAATGAGCAGTTCTTC; CDR3: CASSSSQASLRSYNEQFF
length: 14; V: TRBV19; J: TRBJ2-1; D: -; size: -; DNA: TGTGCCAGTAGTCCTCGGAAGGGTTGGAATGAGCAGTTCTTC; CDR3: CASSPRKGWNEQFF
length: 14; V: TRBV7-2; J: TRBJ2-3; D: -; size: -; DNA: TGTGCCAGCAGCACCGGGCTGAGGGGAGATACGCAGTATTTT; CDR3: CASSTGLRGDTQYF
length: 17; V: TRBV7-9; J: TRBJ2-1; D: -; size: -; DNA: TGTGCCAGCAGCGCCGGGGGTGGGGAGAGGGCCTACAATGAGCAGTTCTTC; CDR3: CASSAGGGERAYNEQFF